This T cell receptor (beta chain) emerged from a study of sequential checkpoint blockade in melanoma. This CDR3 is 14 amino acids long. V was cut by 6 bases and J by 3 bases, with 14 bases left in between. The V gene's germline CDR1 is WSHSY and CDR2 SAAADI. This sample's treatment: randomized to nivolumab then ipilimumab (arm A) or the reverse (arm B). Libraries were prepared by immunoSEQ multiplex PCR; TCRdb keeps only in-frame clonotypes and omits some of them. Of about 3,200 clones listed, approximately 20% are singletons. The V call is TRBV10-2, the J call TRBJ1-1; no reliable D call. The clonotype comes from a human donor with melanoma. The sequences come from tumor tissue (inferred from file names), collected from a patient given nivolumab and ipilimumab in sequence. The CDR3 sequence is CASSLNRRDTEAFF. The CDR3 DNA sequence: TGCGCCAGCAGCCTGAACCGGAGAGACACTGAAGCTTTCTTT.